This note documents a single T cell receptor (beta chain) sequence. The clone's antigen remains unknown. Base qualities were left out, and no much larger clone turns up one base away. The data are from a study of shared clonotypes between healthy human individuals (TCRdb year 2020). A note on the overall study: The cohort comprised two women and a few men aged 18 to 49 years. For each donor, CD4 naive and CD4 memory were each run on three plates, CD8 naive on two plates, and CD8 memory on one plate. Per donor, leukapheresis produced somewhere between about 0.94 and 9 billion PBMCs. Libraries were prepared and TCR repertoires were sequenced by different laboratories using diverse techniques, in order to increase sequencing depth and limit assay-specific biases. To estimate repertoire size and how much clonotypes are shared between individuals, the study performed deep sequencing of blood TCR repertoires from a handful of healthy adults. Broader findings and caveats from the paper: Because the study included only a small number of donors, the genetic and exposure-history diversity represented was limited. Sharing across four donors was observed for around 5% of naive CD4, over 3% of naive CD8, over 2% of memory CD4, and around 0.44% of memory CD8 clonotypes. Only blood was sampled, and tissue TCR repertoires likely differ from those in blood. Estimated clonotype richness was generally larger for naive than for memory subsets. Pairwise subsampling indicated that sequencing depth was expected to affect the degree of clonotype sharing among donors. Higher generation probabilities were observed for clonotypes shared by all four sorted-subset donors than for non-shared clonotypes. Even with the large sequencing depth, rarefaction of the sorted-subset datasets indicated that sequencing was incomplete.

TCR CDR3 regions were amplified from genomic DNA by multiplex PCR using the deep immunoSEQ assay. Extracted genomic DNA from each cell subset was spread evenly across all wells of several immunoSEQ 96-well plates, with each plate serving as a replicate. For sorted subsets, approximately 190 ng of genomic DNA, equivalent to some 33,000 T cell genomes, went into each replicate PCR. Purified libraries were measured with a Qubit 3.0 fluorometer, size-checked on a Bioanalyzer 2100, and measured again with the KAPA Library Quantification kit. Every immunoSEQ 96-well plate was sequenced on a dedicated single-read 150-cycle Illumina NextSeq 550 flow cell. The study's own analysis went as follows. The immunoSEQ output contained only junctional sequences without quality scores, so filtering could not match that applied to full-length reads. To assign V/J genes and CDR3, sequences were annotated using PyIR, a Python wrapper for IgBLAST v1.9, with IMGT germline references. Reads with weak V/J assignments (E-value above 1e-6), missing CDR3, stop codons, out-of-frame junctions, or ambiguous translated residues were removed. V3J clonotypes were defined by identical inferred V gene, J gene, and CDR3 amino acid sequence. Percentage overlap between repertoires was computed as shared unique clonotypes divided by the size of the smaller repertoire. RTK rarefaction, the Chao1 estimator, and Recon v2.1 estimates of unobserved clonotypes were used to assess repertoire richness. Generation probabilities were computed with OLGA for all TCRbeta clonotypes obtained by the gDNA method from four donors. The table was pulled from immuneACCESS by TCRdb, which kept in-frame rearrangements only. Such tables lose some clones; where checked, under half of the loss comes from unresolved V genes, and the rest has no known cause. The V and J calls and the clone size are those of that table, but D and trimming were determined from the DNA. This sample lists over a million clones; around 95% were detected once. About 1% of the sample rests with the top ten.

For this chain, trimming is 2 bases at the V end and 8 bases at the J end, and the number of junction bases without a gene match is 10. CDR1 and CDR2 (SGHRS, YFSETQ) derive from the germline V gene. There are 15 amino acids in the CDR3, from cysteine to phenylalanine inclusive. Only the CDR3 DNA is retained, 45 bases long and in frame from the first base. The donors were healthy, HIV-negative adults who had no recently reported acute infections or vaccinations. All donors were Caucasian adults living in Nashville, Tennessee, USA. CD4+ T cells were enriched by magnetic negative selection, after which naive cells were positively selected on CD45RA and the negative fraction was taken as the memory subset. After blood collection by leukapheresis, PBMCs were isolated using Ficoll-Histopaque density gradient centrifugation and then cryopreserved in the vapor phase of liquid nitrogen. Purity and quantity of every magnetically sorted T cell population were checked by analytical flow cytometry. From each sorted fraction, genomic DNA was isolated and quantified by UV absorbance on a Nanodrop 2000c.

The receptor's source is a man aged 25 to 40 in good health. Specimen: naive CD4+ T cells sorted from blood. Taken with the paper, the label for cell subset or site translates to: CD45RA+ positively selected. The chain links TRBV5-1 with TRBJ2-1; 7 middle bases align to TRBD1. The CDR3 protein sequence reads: CASSLPGQFSDEQFF. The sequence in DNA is TGCGCCAGCAGCTTACCGGGACAGTTCTCTGATGAGCAGTTCTTC.